This is a list of T cell receptor beta chains from one sample in a study of cytomegalovirus exposure and HLA in healthy donors. Generated by immunoSEQ multiplex PCR, the TCRdb table keeps only in-frame clones and is missing some. The table has about 180,000 clones, 75% seen once; the top ten hold about 2.9%. The sequencing input was PBMCs. The receptors derive from a male donor in good health and CMV-seronegative. The CDR3 runs from the conserved cysteine through the conserved F or W. The D gene is left open where the match is weak. The size entry is marked missing in some rows and otherwise reads once, few, many or a size class.

size	J	D	V	CDR3	DNA
few	TRBJ1-5	.	TRBV30	CAWSWGDGSNQPQHF	TGTGCCTGGAGTTGGGGGGACGGGAGCAATCAGCCCCAGCATTTT
few	TRBJ2-4	.	TRBV6-6	CASSSRTEAKNIQYF	TGTGCCAGCAGTTCCCGGACAGAAGCCAAAAACATTCAGTACTTC
once	TRBJ2-7	TRBD1	TRBV5-5	CASSLTGGNYEQYF	TGTGCCAGCAGCTTGACAGGGGGCAACTACGAGCAGTACTTC
.	TRBJ2-3	.	TRBV9	CASSVEGLSTDTQYF	TGTGCCAGCAGCGTAGAGGGACTTTCCACAGATACGCAGTATTTT
.	TRBJ2-1	TRBD2	TRBV5-6	CASSLGTSGYNEQFF	TGTGCCAGCAGCTTGGGAACTAGCGGCTACAATGAGCAGTTCTTC
.	TRBJ1-5	TRBD1	TRBV30	CAWSEGLGTVNQPQHF	TGTGCCTGGAGTGAGGGTTTAGGGACAGTGAATCAGCCCCAGCATTTT
.	TRBJ2-3	TRBD1	TRBV10-3	CAISSGQGAHRGADTQYF	TGTGCCATCAGCTCGGGACAGGGGGCTCATAGGGGCGCAGATACGCAGTATTTT
.	TRBJ2-5	.	TRBV5-1	CASSLVDGEETQYF	TGCGCCAGCAGCTTGGTGGACGGGGAAGAGACCCAGTACTTC
.	TRBJ2-3	TRBD2	TRBV5-4	CASSLGRAGMGYTQYF	TGTGCCAGCAGCTTGGGACGAGCGGGGATGGGTTATACGCAGTATTTT
few	TRBJ1-1	.	TRBV5-8	CASSLKTFLGSTEAFF	TGTGCCAGCAGCTTGAAGACCTTCCTGGGGAGCACTGAAGCTTTCTTT
.	TRBJ2-3	.	TRBV10-1	CASTEWGGHPNTDTQYF	TGCGCCAGCACCGAATGGGGGGGGCATCCCAACACGGATACGCAGTATTTT
.	TRBJ1-5	TRBD1	TRBV28	CASSLWGQAELSNQPQHF	TGTGCCAGCAGTTTATGGGGACAGGCTGAGCTAAGCAATCAGCCCCAGCATTTT
few	TRBJ2-7	.	TRBV30	CAWAGKPSYEQYF	TGTGCCTGGGCAGGGAAACCCTCCTACGAGCAGTACTTC
.	TRBJ2-1	.	TRBV9	CASSTQGFSYNEQFF	TGTGCCAGCAGCACACAGGGTTTCTCCTACAATGAGCAGTTCTTC
.	TRBJ2-5	.	TRBV6-5	CASSYGGQETQYF	TGTGCCAGCAGTTACGGCGGCCAAGAGACCCAGTACTTC
.	TRBJ2-1	TRBD2	TRBV19	CASSPSGTYNEQFF	TGTGCCAGTAGTCCCAGCGGGACCTACAATGAGCAGTTCTTC
.	TRBJ1-2	.	TRBV30	CASDRPPGF	TGTGCCTCTGACAGGCCACCGGGCTTC
.	TRBJ1-2	.	TRBV29-1	CSAIEGDYGYTF	TGCAGCGCAATCGAGGGGGACTATGGCTACACCTTC
.	TRBJ1-5	TRBD1	TRBV30	CAWSVLRVGTGGGNQPQHF	TGTGCCTGGAGTGTATTACGTGTAGGGACAGGGGGCGGCAATCAGCCCCAGCATTTT
once	TRBJ2-7	.	TRBV19	CASRGDSYEQYF	TGTGCCAGTAGGGGCGACTCCTACGAGCAGTACTTC
.	TRBJ1-1	TRBD1	TRBV29-1	CSVGTGLNTEAFF	TGCAGCGTTGGGACAGGATTGAACACTGAAGCTTTCTTT
.	TRBJ1-1	TRBD1	TRBV19	CASRTGLNTEAFF	TGTGCCAGTAGGACAGGGCTGAACACTGAAGCTTTCTTT
few	TRBJ2-5	TRBD2	TRBV30	CAWTLAGTETQYF	TGTGCCTGGACCCTAGCGGGGACAGAGACCCAGTACTTC
once	TRBJ1-5	.	TRBV30	CAWSLGGSQPQHF	TGTGCCTGGAGTTTAGGAGGAAGTCAGCCCCAGCATTTT
.	TRBJ1-5	TRBD1	TRBV28	CASSFDRADQPQHF	TGTGCCAGCAGTTTCGACAGGGCGGATCAGCCCCAGCATTTT
.	TRBJ1-3	.	TRBV2	CASSISGEGNTIYF	TGTGCCAGCAGTATTTCAGGGGAGGGAAACACCATATATTTT
.	TRBJ2-5	.	TRBV6-5	CASSYYSRETQYF	TGTGCCAGCAGTTACTATTCCCGAGAGACCCAGTACTTC
.	TRBJ2-7	TRBD1	TRBV5-1	CASSLRQGGFYEQYF	TGCGCCAGCAGCCTACGACAGGGGGGGTTCTACGAGCAGTACTTC
.	TRBJ2-1	TRBD2	TRBV30	CAWSVGLSGGNEQFF	TGTGCCTGGAGTGTTGGCCTTAGCGGGGGGAATGAGCAGTTCTTC
.	TRBJ1-5	.	TRBV2	CASSDRRLQWQPQHF	TGTGCCAGCAGTGACCGCAGGCTCCAGTGGCAGCCCCAGCATTTT
.	TRBJ2-6	.	TRBV7-9	CASPTGTSGANVLTF	TGTGCCAGCCCGACAGGCACCTCTGGGGCCAACGTCCTGACTTTC
few	TRBJ2-2	TRBD2	TRBV10-2	CASSEPAGVSTGELFF	TGCGCCAGCAGTGAGCCAGCGGGAGTATCCACCGGGGAGCTGTTTTTT
.	TRBJ1-6	TRBD1	TRBV5-6	CASSLGQGNSPLHF	TGTGCCAGCAGCTTGGGACAGGGCAATTCACCCCTCCACTTT
.	TRBJ2-1	.	TRBV7-9	CASSSWGQGSYNEQFF	TGTGCCAGCAGCTCCTGGGGGCAGGGGTCCTACAATGAGCAGTTCTTC
.	TRBJ1-5	.	TRBV28	CASLPGGGSRGGANQPQHF	TGTGCCAGCCTTCCCGGAGGGGGGTCGAGGGGGGGGGCCAATCAGCCCCAGCATTTT
.	TRBJ1-5	TRBD1	TRBV27	CASSLKGGSRNQPQHF	TGTGCCAGCAGTTTAAAAGGGGGCTCGCGCAATCAGCCCCAGCATTTT
.	TRBJ1-5	TRBD1	TRBV6-1	CASSARGVARQPQHF	TGTGCCAGCAGTGCCAGGGGGGTTGCCCGGCAGCCCCAGCATTTT
.	TRBJ2-7	TRBD1	TRBV30	CAWRLKMTGGYEQYF	TGTGCCTGGAGGCTTAAGATGACAGGGGGGTACGAGCAGTACTTC
.	TRBJ1-1	TRBD1	TRBV6-6	CASSSDREAFF	TGTGCCAGCAGTTCGGACAGGGAAGCTTTCTTT
.	TRBJ2-3	.	TRBV4-3	CASSQDRRTDTQYF	TGCGCCAGCAGCCAAGATCGGAGGACAGATACGCAGTATTTT
.	TRBJ1-1	.	TRBV7-9	CASSLARNTEAFF	TGTGCCAGCAGCTTAGCCAGGAACACTGAAGCTTTCTTT
.	TRBJ1-5	.	TRBV7-9	CASSPGLSGNQPQHF	TGTGCCAGCAGCCCAGGCTTGTCAGGCAATCAGCCCCAGCATTTT
.	TRBJ2-2	TRBD1	TRBV7-9	CASSSSGGSRAGELFF	TGTGCCAGCAGCTCCTCAGGGGGCTCGAGGGCCGGGGAGCTGTTTTTT
.	TRBJ1-1	.	TRBV6-6	CASRPTGWVNTEAFF	TGTGCCAGCAGACCCACAGGTTGGGTGAACACTGAAGCTTTCTTT
.	TRBJ2-3	.	TRBV9	CASSVALLALPDTQYF	TGTGCCAGCAGCGTCGCGTTGCTAGCGCTCCCAGATACGCAGTATTTT
.	TRBJ2-7	TRBD1	TRBV5-5	CASRRTGGTYEQYF	TGTGCCAGCAGACGGACAGGGGGTACCTACGAGCAGTACTTC
.	TRBJ2-1	.	TRBV11-3	CASSPGRTVDEQFF	TGTGCCAGCTCCCCAGGACGGACTGTCGATGAGCAGTTCTTC
.	TRBJ2-3	TRBD1	TRBV28	CASSLPDREDTQYF	TGTGCCAGCAGTTTACCCGACAGGGAAGATACGCAGTATTTT
once	TRBJ2-7	TRBD2	TRBV19	CASTLSGNHEQYF	TGTGCCAGTACCCTTAGCGGGAACCACGAGCAGTACTTC
.	TRBJ2-5	.	TRBV7-3	CASSWGEYF	TGTGCCAGCAGCTGGGGGGAGTACTTC
.	TRBJ2-3	TRBD2	TRBV6-4	CASSEGGGTDTQYF	TGTGCCAGCAGTGAGGGCGGGGGGACAGATACGCAGTATTTT
.	TRBJ2-7	.	TRBV5-3	CARSPWASYEQYF	TGTGCCAGAAGCCCCTGGGCCTCCTACGAGCAGTACTTC
.	TRBJ2-1	TRBD1	TRBV6-6	CASSYSDRGIEFF	TGTGCCAGCAGTTACTCGGACAGGGGGATAGAGTTCTTC
.	TRBJ1-5	TRBD1	TRBV19	CASSIQTGEGQPQHF	TGTGCCAGTAGTATTCAGACAGGGGAGGGTCAGCCCCAGCATTTT
few	TRBJ2-7	.	TRBV5-1	CASSSAWRPGTYEQYF	TGCGCCAGCAGCTCCGCTTGGAGACCGGGAACCTACGAGCAGTACTTC
once	TRBJ2-2	.	TRBV6-6	CASSITRQSGELFF	TGTGCCAGCAGTATTACTCGACAGTCCGGGGAGCTGTTTTTT
.	TRBJ1-2	.	TRBV4-1	CASSQAGDLYGYTF	TGCGCCAGCAGCCAAGCGGGAGACCTCTATGGCTACACCTTC
.	TRBJ2-7	TRBD2	TRBV28	CASSFAGAYEQYF	TGTGCCAGCAGTTTTGCGGGAGCCTACGAGCAGTACTTC
.	TRBJ1-1	.	TRBV6-5	CASSTGRVPGTEAFF	TGTGCCAGCAGTACAGGACGGGTTCCGGGCACTGAAGCTTTCTTT
few	TRBJ2-3	.	TRBV9	CASSVVRSTDTQYF	TGTGCCAGCAGCGTAGTTAGAAGCACAGATACGCAGTATTTT